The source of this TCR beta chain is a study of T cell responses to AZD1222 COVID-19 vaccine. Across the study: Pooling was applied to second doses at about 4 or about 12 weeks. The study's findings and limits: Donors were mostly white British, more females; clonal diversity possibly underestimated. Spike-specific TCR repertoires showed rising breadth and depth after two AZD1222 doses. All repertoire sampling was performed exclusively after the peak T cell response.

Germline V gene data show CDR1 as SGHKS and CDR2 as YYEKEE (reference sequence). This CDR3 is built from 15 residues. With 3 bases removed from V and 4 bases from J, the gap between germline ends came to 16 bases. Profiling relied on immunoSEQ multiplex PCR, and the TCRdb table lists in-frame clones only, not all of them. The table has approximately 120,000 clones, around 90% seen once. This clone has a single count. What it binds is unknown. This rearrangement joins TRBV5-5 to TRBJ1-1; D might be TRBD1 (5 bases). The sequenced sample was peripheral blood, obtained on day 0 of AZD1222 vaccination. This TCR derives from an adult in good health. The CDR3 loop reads CASSWAQVGGTEAFF. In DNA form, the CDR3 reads TGTGCCAGCAGCTGGGCTCAGGTTGGGGGCACTGAAGCTTTCTTT.